The present T cell receptor (beta chain) was sequenced within a study of graft-versus-host responses after intestinal transplantation. Study-wide findings and caveats: Detected in recipient marrow were GvH clones, some of which were first observed in ileum or blood.

CDR1 is MNHEY and CDR2 is SMNVEV in the germline V gene (reference sequence). This CDR3 is built from 14 residues. V lost 3 bases to trimming and J lost 5 bases, with 13 bases between them. Clones were read by immunoSEQ multiplex PCR, and TCRdb kept only the in-frame ones, dropping some. Among about 18,000 clones listed, roughly 37% were seen once. The specimen was alloreactive CD4+ T cells from a mixed lymphocyte reaction culture, collected before intestinal transplant. Specified subset: CFSE-low proliferating T cells sorted from approximately six-day pre-transplant mixed lymphocyte reaction (GvH or HvG direction). The TCR comes from a human patient who received an intestinal transplant. This chain joins TRBV27 and TRBJ1-2; possibly TRBD1 for D (6 bases). Here the CDR3 reads CASSFWGAGYGYTF. Here the CDR3 DNA reads TGTGCCAGCAGTTTCTGGGGGGCGGGGTATGGCTACACCTTC.